The rows below give T cell receptor beta chains drawn from one sample of a study of T cell responses to AZD1222 COVID-19 vaccine. Using immunoSEQ multiplex PCR, the repertoire was profiled, and TCRdb retains in-frame clones only, with some absent. The sample lists around 130,000 clones; 80% to 95% were seen once. Source: peripheral blood, taken 28 days after the second AZD1222 dose. The origin of the receptors is an adult who received the AZD1222 COVID-19 vaccine. Each CDR3 is given with its conserved first and last residue. A D gene is named only where the DNA matches it firmly. Rows may omit the clone size; those that give it use once, few, many or a size class.

size	D	V	J	CDR3	DNA
-	-	TRBV6-2/TRBV6-3	TRBJ2-7	CASSSRYIYEQYF	TGTGCCAGCAGTTCCCGGTATATCTACGAGCAGTACTTC
-	-	TRBV4-3	TRBJ2-6	CASSQQVSGANVLTF	TGCGCCAGCAGCCAGCAGGTCTCTGGGGCCAACGTCCTGACTTTC
-	-	TRBV19	TRBJ1-3	CASTRGSAGNTIYF	TGTGCCAGTACTAGAGGGTCGGCTGGAAACACCATATATTTT
-	-	TRBV27	TRBJ1-1	CASSLSWGLRTEAFF	TGTGCCAGCAGTTTATCGTGGGGTTTGAGGACTGAAGCTTTCTTT
-	-	TRBV19	TRBJ2-1	CASSRSAAYNEQFF	TGTGCCAGTAGTAGGAGTGCAGCCTACAATGAGCAGTTCTTC
-	TRBD1	TRBV7-2	TRBJ1-5	CASSLGRDRGNQPQHF	TGTGCCAGCAGCTTAGGGCGAGACAGGGGGAATCAGCCCCAGCATTTT
-	-	TRBV19	TRBJ1-6	CASSIAGVRDSPLHF	TGTGCCAGTAGTATAGCAGGGGTGAGGGATTCACCCCTCCACTTT
-	-	TRBV7-7	TRBJ2-1	CASSPPGVAYNEQFF	TGTGCCAGCAGCCCCCCGGGAGTCGCCTACAATGAGCAGTTCTTC
-	-	TRBV7-9	TRBJ1-4	CASSLDAGYEKLFF	TGTGCCAGCAGCTTAGATGCAGGTTATGAAAAACTGTTTTTT
-	TRBD2	TRBV6-5	TRBJ2-1	CASGLASYNEQFF	TGTGCCAGCGGACTAGCGAGTTACAATGAGCAGTTCTTC
-	-	TRBV2	TRBJ1-2	CASKGSLGANYGYTF	TGTGCCAGCAAGGGCAGCCTGGGAGCTAACTATGGCTACACCTTC
-	-	TRBV7-3	TRBJ2-5	CASSLGGRGVGETQYF	TGTGCCAGCAGCTTAGGCGGCAGGGGGGTAGGAGAGACCCAGTACTTC
-	-	TRBV29-1	TRBJ2-1	CSVEPGTNEQFF	TGCAGCGTTGAACCGGGGACCAATGAGCAGTTCTTC
-	-	TRBV21-1	TRBJ2-7	CARRRGGTADEQYF	TGTGCCAGACGCCGTGGGGGCACAGCGGACGAGCAGTACTTC
-	TRBD1	TRBV29-1	TRBJ1-4	CSARRGGVGEKLFF	TGCAGCGCCCGCAGGGGGGGGGTTGGGGAAAAACTGTTTTTT
-	-	TRBV6-1	TRBJ2-7	CASSEAAHEQYF	TGTGCCAGCAGTGAAGCTGCCCACGAGCAGTACTTC
-	TRBD2	TRBV5-1	TRBJ2-5	CASAGTSGLKTQYF	TGCGCCAGCGCAGGGACTAGCGGGTTAAAGACCCAGTACTTC
-	-	TRBV7-2	TRBJ1-1	CASSLVVGSLTEAFF	TGTGCCAGCAGCTTAGTAGTTGGCAGCCTCACTGAAGCTTTCTTT
-	-	TRBV6-4	TRBJ1-4	CASSESAGANEKLFF	TGTGCCAGCAGTGAATCGGCAGGGGCTAATGAAAAACTGTTTTTT
once	-	TRBV19	TRBJ1-1	CASSITITNTEAFF	TGTGCCAGTAGTATCACCATTACGAACACTGAAGCTTTCTTT
-	TRBD1	TRBV6-6	TRBJ1-4	CASRWTGGDEKLFF	TGTGCCAGCAGATGGACAGGAGGTGATGAAAAACTGTTTTTT
-	TRBD1	TRBV4-2	TRBJ1-2	CASSQGEDRGPYGYTF	TGTGCCAGCAGCCAAGGGGAGGACAGGGGTCCCTATGGCTACACCTTC
-	TRBD1	TRBV24-1	TRBJ1-5	CATSESTGMGSNQPQHF	TGTGCCACCAGTGAGTCGACAGGGATGGGCAGCAATCAGCCCCAGCATTTT
-	-	TRBV7-9	TRBJ1-1	CASSPGGALAAFF	TGTGCCAGCAGCCCCGGTGGGGCACTTGCAGCTTTCTTT
-	TRBD2	TRBV7-2	TRBJ2-3	CASSLALREGDTQYF	TGTGCCAGCAGCTTAGCGCTACGGGAGGGAGATACGCAGTATTTT
-	TRBD2	TRBV2	TRBJ2-1	CATAAGRGGNEQFF	TGTGCCACCGCCGCGGGGCGGGGGGGAAATGAGCAGTTCTTC
-	-	TRBV6-1	TRBJ1-2	CASSEVPGSNYGYTF	TGTGCCAGCAGTGAAGTCCCGGGCTCTAACTATGGCTACACCTTC
-	-	TRBV21-1	TRBJ1-2	CASSRPLGTAKGDYGYTF	TGTGCCAGCAGCCGACCACTCGGGACAGCGAAGGGAGACTATGGCTACACCTTC
-	-	TRBV15	TRBJ1-1	CATSRGMNTEAFF	TGTGCCACCAGCCGGGGCATGAACACTGAAGCTTTCTTT
-	-	TRBV15	TRBJ2-6	CATSPDTYSGANVLTF	TGTGCCACCAGCCCGGACACATACTCTGGGGCCAACGTCCTGACTTTC
-	-	TRBV5-1	TRBJ2-3	CASSHGLPRMNTQYF	TGCGCCAGCAGCCACGGACTGCCCCGGATGAATACGCAGTATTTT
once	-	TRBV5-5	TRBJ2-7	CASSFSGDSYEQYF	TGTGCCAGCAGCTTCTCGGGGGATTCCTACGAGCAGTACTTC
-	TRBD1	TRBV28	TRBJ1-5	CASSSRQGVQPQHF	TGTGCCAGCAGTTCCAGACAGGGAGTACAGCCCCAGCATTTT
once	-	TRBV27	TRBJ1-2	CASSRTRTVIYGYTF	TGTGCCAGCAGCAGGACTAGGACGGTGATCTATGGCTACACCTTC
-	-	TRBV11-2	TRBJ2-1	CASSMNTLNEQFF	TGTGCCAGCAGTATGAACACTCTTAATGAGCAGTTCTTC
-	-	TRBV6-5	TRBJ1-1	CASSPGLSDTEAFF	TGTGCCAGCAGCCCAGGGTTGAGTGATACTGAAGCTTTCTTT
-	-	TRBV5-1	TRBJ2-1	CASSLVLGNNEQFF	TGCGCCAGCAGCTTGGTGTTAGGTAACAATGAGCAGTTCTTC
-	-	TRBV2	TRBJ1-5	CASSVGQGGQPQHF	TGTGCCAGCAGTGTCGGCCAGGGCGGGCAGCCCCAGCATTTT
-	TRBD1	TRBV19	TRBJ1-5	CASNRGLAGVYRVQPQHF	TGTGCCAGCAACAGGGGATTGGCAGGGGTATATCGCGTTCAGCCCCAGCATTTT
once	-	TRBV7-9	TRBJ2-4	CASTLSTQGHIQYF	TGTGCCAGCACCTTATCTACGCAGGGGCACATTCAGTACTTC